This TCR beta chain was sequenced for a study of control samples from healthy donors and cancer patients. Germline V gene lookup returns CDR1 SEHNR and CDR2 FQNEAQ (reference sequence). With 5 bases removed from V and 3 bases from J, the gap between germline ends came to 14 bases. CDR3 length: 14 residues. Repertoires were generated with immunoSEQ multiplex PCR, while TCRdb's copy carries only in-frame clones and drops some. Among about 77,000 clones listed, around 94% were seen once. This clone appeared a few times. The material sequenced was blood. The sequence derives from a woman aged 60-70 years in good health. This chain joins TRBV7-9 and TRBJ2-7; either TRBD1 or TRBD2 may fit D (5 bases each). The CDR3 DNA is TGTGCCAGCAGCCGTGGGGACGCAGGCTACGAGCAGTACTTC. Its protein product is CASSRGDAGYEQYF.